What follows are 21 T cell receptor beta chains derived from one specimen sequenced in a study of monozygotic twins with inflammatory bowel disease (dated 2019 in TCRdb). Library prep was done by 5' RACE. Instrument used: Illumina HiSeq 2500. Through TCRdb reprocessing, the reads give one entry per CDR3 protein sequence; DNA is omitted. The record for this sample contains more than 300,000 distinct CDR3 sequences. The ten largest clones capture roughly 2.6% of the sample. Sequenced material: blood. These TCRs come from a human donor with ulcerative colitis or Crohn's disease, or a healthy co-twin of an affected twin (not recorded which).

The genes are TRBV7-6 and TRBJ2-7. Germline V gene data show CDR1 as SGHVS and CDR2 as FNYEAQ. This CDR3 comprises 14 residues. CDR3 region: CASSLGSGVYEQYF.

V and J are TRBV12-3 or TRBV12-4 and TRBJ2-2. CDR3 length: 15 residues. The CDR3 loop is CASSLVYPNTGELFF.

The V and J genes are TRBV6-1 and TRBJ2-7; TCRdb's D call of TRBD1 is untestable without DNA. Per the germline V gene, CDR1 is MNHNS and CDR2 is SASEGT. The length of the CDR3 is 15 residues. CDR3 sequence reads: CASSEDRGRLGEQYF.

Here the CDR3 reads CASAYPGQSSYNSPLHF. V is TRBV6-1 and J is TRBJ1-6; TCRdb names TRBD1, which stays unverified in the absence of DNA. Germline lookup yields CDR1 MNHNS and CDR2 SASEGT. The CDR3 loop spans 17 amino acids.

The rearrangement uses TRBV20-1 and TRBJ2-7; TCRdb proposes TRBD2, but this gene call is untestable without DNA. Germline values: CDR1 DFQATT, CDR2 SNEGSKA (reference sequence). This CDR3 has 14 residues. CDR3 loop: CSATTSGGTYEQYF.

The chain combines TRBV10-3 with TRBJ2-5; without DNA, the TCRdb call of TRBD1 cannot be checked. Looked up from germline, CDR1 is ENHRY and CDR2 is SYGVKD. The CDR3 runs 12 residues. CDR3: CAIGGREETQYF.

The chain joins TRBV12-3 or TRBV12-4 to TRBJ1-5. The CDR3 sequence is 12 residues long. The CDR3 sequence: CASSGPRQPQHF.

This chain links TRBV5-6 with TRBJ2-3; the D call from TCRdb, TRBD2, cannot be confirmed without DNA. Per the germline V gene, CDR1 is SGHDT and CDR2 is YYEEEE. The CDR3 is made up of 18 amino acids. The CDR3: CASSLGAGELKGTDTQYF.

The CDR3 reads CASSSGGAEQFF. The rearrangement links TRBV7-3 to TRBJ2-1; there is no DNA to check the TCRdb D call of TRBD1. The CDR3 is made up of 12 amino acids. Germline assignment: CDR1 SGHTA and CDR2 FQGTGA.

The chain's CDR3 is CASSVGTSAETQHF. The rearrangement uses TRBV9 and TRBJ2-5; TCRdb proposes TRBD2, but this gene call is untestable without DNA. Germline values: CDR1 SGDLS, CDR2 YYNGEE. This CDR3 is built from 14 residues.

The chain uses TRBV7-2 and TRBJ2-1; without DNA, the TCRdb call of TRBD1 cannot be checked. The CDR3 is 15 residues long. The germline V gene has CDR1 SGHTA and CDR2 FQGNSA. CDR3 residues: CASSSFTGGVNEQFF.

The V gene is TRBV5-5, the J gene TRBJ2-3; TCRdb gives TRBD2 as the D gene, but with no DNA this cannot be confirmed. The CDR3 is 15 residues long. In germline, CDR1 is SGHKS, CDR2 YYEKEE (reference sequence). CDR3: CASSPSLPATDTQYF.

The rearrangement uses TRBV28 and TRBJ1-4; TCRdb lists TRBD1, though no DNA is available to test this call. The CDR3 is 13 amino acids. The germline CDR1 and CDR2 sequences are MDHEN and SYDVKM. CDR3 loop: CASSSGTDEKLFF.

The chain uses TRBV7-8 and TRBJ2-7; TCRdb outputs TRBD1, but without DNA this stays unchecked. CDR1 is SGHVS, CDR2 FQNEAQ, per germline. This CDR3 is 17 amino acids long. CDR3 protein: CASSLMGGTGGFYEQYF.

This CDR3 is CASSLSGGQFF. The chain uses TRBV12-3 or TRBV12-4 and TRBJ2-1; there is no DNA to check the TCRdb D call of TRBD2. The CDR3 runs to 11 residues.

This chain joins TRBV2 and TRBJ1-5. This CDR3 has 13 residues. The V gene's germline CDR1 is SNHLY and CDR2 FYNNEI. CDR3 region: CASSKGMRVAQHF.

The chain recombines TRBV2 with TRBJ2-7; TCRdb reports TRBD2, a call that lacks DNA to check it against. This CDR3 comprises 12 residues. Germline CDR1 SNHLY, CDR2 FYNNEI. The CDR3 spells CASSERTVVQYF.

The V gene is TRBV7-3, the J gene TRBJ2-6; TCRdb's D call of TRBD1 is untestable without DNA. This CDR3 contains 18 residues. From germline, CDR1 is SGHTA and CDR2 FQGTGA. The CDR3 loop reads CASSLQGVASSGANVLTF.

The chain recombines TRBV6-2 or TRBV6-3 with TRBJ2-1. Germline V gene data show CDR1 as MNHEY and CDR2 as SVGEGT. This CDR3 comprises 12 residues. CDR3: CASRLRVGEQFF.

The chain carries TRBV20-1 and TRBJ2-2; TCRdb's assignment of TRBD2 cannot be checked, as there is no DNA. Germline-derived CDR1 and CDR2 are DFQATT and SNEGSKA (reference sequence). The CDR3 extends over 16 amino acids. The CDR3 loop reads CSARGRTRGATGELFF.

This chain joins TRBV4-3 and TRBJ2-1; the TRBD2 assignment by TCRdb is unverifiable without DNA. Germline CDR1 and CDR2: LGHNA and YSLEER. The CDR3 totals 15 residues. The CDR3 protein is CASSQTSGRFDEQFF.